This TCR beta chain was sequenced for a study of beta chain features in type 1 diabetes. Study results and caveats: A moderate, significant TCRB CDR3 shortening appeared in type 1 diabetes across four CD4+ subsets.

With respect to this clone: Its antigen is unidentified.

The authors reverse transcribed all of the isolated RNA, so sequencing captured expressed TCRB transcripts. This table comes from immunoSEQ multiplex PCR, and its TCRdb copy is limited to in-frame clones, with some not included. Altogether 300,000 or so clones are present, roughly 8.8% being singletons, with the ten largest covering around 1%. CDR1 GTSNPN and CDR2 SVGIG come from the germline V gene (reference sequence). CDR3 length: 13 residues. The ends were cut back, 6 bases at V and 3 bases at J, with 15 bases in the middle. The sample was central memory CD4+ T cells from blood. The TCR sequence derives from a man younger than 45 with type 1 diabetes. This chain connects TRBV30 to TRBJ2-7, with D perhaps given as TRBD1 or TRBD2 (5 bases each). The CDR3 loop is CACLQGVGYEQYF. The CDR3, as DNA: TGTGCCTGCCTCCAGGGAGTGGGCTACGAGCAGTACTTC.